The present TCR beta chain was sequenced within a study of blood T cells in healthy people across ages. Study conclusions and caveats: Greater diversity and more naive CD4+ cells were seen in long-lived donors than in aged donors. The percentage of naive T cells correlated strongly with TCR beta diversity. Considered underestimates were the diversity estimates obtained from one million T cells.

There are many counts of this clonotype. Its specificity is unknown. With a J-beta primer mix and a sample-barcoded 5' primer, a second PCR ran about 6 to 11 cycles. In TCRdb, the 5' RACE reads were re-called with MiXCR into one record per CDR3 protein. Among roughly 1.5 million distinct CDR3 sequences listed, roughly 43% were seen once. This CDR3 has 15 amino acids. Germline assignment: CDR1 SGDLS and CDR2 YYNGEE. Trimming took off 4 bases at V and 2 bases at J, with 14 bases between the two ends. Every sample gave at least 5 micrograms of total RNA when it was extracted. V and J are TRBV9 and TRBJ2-3; TRBD1 is a possible D gene (5 bases). The receptor comes from a woman in her late teens or twenties in good health. Sequenced sample: blood. The DNA of the CDR3 is TGTGCCAGCAGCCCGAGACAGACCAACACAGATACGCAGTATTTT. Encoded protein: CASSPRQTNTDTQYF.